These T cell receptor beta chains were read from a single sample in a study of blood T cell repertoires in COVID-19. This table comes from immunoSEQ multiplex PCR, and its TCRdb copy is limited to in-frame clones, with some not included. This table holds roughly 220,000 clones, around 90% found once. Sequenced sample: PBMCs or T cells enriched from blood (not recorded which). The source is a man aged 25-40 years who had been exposed to COVID-19. The conserved cysteine and the conserved F or W are not part of the CDR3 here. The order of the fields is V gene, J gene, CDR3 protein.

v_call: TRBV29-1; j_call: TRBJ1-2; cdr3_aa: SVGSNYGYT
v_call: TRBV5-8; j_call: TRBJ1-1; cdr3_aa: ASSVTGAMNTEAF
v_call: TRBV10-1; j_call: TRBJ1-5; cdr3_aa: ASSESESQGYQPQH
v_call: TRBV7-6; j_call: TRBJ1-5; cdr3_aa: ASSLSHNQPQH
v_call: TRBV2; j_call: TRBJ1-4; cdr3_aa: ASSGDRGIEKLF
v_call: TRBV6-5; j_call: TRBJ2-2; cdr3_aa: ASSYPGADTGELF
v_call: TRBV2; j_call: TRBJ2-1; cdr3_aa: ASTGLAGPSDEQF
v_call: TRBV19; j_call: TRBJ1-1; cdr3_aa: ASFQGQLNTEAF
v_call: TRBV10-1; j_call: TRBJ2-3; cdr3_aa: ASSVPGTQDTQY
v_call: TRBV7-6; j_call: TRBJ1-5; cdr3_aa: ASSLSGFNQPQH
v_call: TRBV27; j_call: TRBJ2-1; cdr3_aa: ASSFGGQNEQF